This TCR beta chain was observed in a study of blood T cell repertoires in COVID-19. Turning to the study itself: The United States, Italy and Spain supplied acute and convalescent COVID-19 samples. From T cells, B-cell-depleted T cells, or PBMCs came the material, which was cDNA or gDNA.

Per germline, CDR1 MGHRA and CDR2 YSYEKL. V lost 4 bases, J lost 4 bases, and 10 bases stayed unmatched. This CDR3 is 16 amino acids long. Authors' analysis steps: Estimates of nucleated cell counts were drawn from the amplification of reference gene primers. Sequenced by immunoSEQ multiplex PCR; TCRdb stores in-frame clones only, minus some. V and J calls and clone size come straight from that table; D and trimming were deduced from the DNA. The sample has hundreds of thousands of clones; 70% to 90% are singletons. The chain couples TRBV4-1 to TRBJ1-3; the match to TRBD1 covers 7 bases. This clonotype was obtained from a woman under 40 with active or convalescent COVID-19. The sample comprised peripheral blood. CDR3 DNA: TGCGCCAGCAGCCCGGGGACAGCCAGGTCCGGAAACACCATATATTTT. Residues: CASSPGTARSGNTIYF.